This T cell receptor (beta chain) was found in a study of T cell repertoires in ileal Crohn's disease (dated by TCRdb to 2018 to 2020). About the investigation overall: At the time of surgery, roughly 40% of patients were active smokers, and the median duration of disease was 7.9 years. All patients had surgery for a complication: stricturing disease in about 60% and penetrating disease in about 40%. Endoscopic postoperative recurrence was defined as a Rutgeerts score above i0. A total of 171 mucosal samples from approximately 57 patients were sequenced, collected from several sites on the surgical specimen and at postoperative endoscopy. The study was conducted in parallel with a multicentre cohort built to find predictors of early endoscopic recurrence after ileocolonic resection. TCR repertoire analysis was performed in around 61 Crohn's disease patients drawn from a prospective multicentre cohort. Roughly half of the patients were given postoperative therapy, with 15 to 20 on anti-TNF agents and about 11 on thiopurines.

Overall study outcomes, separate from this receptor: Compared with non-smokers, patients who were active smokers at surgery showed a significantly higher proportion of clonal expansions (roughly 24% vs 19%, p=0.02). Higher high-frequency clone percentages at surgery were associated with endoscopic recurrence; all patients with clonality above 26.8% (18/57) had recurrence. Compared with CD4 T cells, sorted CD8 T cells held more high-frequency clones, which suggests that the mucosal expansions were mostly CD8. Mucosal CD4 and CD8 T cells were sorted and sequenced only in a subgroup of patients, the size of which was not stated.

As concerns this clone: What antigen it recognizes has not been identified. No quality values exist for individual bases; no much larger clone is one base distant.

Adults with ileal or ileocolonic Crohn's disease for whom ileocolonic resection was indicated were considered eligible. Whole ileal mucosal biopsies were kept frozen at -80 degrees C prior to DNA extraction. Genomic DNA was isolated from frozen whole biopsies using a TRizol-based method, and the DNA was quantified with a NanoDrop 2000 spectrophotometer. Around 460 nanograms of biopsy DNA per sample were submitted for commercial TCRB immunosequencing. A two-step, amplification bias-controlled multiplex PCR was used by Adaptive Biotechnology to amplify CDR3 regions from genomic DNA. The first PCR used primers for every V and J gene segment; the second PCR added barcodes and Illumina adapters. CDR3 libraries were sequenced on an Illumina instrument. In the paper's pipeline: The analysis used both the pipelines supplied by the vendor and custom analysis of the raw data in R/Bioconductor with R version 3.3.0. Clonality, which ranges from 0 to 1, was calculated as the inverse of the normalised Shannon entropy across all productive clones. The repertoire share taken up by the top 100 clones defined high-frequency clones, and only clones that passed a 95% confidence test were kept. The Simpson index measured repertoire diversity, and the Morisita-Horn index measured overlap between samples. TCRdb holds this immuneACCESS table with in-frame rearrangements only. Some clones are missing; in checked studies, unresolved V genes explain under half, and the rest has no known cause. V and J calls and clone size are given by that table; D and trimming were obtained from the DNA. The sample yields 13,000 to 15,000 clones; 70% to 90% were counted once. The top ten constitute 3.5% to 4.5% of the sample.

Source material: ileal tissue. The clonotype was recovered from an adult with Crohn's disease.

CDR3 reads: CASGSRAEQYF. The DNA sequence reads TGTGCTAGTGGCTCGCGGGCCGAGCAGTACTTC. The rearranged chain carries TRBV12-5 and TRBJ2-5, with TRBD2 tentatively as D gene (5 bases match). The J call is in doubt because the DNA end fits TRBJ2-7 better. The CDR3, from cysteine to phenylalanine, totals 11 residues. The entry retains the CDR3 DNA only, 33 bases that are in frame from base 1. The germline V gene provides CDR1 LGHNT and CDR2 FRNRAP.